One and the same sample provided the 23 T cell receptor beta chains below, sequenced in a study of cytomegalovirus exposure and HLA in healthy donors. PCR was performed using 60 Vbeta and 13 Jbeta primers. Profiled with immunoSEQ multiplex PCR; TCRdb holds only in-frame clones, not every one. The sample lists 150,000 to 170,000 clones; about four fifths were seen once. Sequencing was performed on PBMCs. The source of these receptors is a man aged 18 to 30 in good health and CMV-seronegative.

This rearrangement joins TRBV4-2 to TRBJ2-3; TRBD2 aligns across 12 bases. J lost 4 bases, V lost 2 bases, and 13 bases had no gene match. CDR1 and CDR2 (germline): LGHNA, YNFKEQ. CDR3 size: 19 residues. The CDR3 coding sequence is TGTGCCAGCAGCCAATGGGCTAGCGGGGGGGCGGGGAGCTCAGATACGCAGTATTTT. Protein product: CASSQWASGGAGSSDTQYF.

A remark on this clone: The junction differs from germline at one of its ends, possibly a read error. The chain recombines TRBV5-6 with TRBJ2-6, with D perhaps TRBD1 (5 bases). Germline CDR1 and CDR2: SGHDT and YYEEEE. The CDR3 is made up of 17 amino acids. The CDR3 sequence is CASSLEGYNSGANGLTF. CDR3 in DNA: TGTGCCAGCAGCTTGGAAGGGTACAACTCTGGGGCCAACGGCCTGACTTTC.

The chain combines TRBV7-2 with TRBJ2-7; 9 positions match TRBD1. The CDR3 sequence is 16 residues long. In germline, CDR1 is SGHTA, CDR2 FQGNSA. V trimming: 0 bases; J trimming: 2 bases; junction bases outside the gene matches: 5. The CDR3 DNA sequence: TGTGCCAGCAGCTTAGCGTTAGGACAGGGGACCTACGAGCAGTACTTC. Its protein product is CASSLALGQGTYEQYF.

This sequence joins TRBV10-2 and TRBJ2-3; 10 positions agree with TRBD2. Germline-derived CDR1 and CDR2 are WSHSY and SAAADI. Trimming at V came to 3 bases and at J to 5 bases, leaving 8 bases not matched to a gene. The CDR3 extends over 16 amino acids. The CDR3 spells CASSDRAGGRKDTQYF. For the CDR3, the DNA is TGCGCCAGCAGTGATCGAGCGGGGGGGCGAAAAGATACGCAGTATTTT.

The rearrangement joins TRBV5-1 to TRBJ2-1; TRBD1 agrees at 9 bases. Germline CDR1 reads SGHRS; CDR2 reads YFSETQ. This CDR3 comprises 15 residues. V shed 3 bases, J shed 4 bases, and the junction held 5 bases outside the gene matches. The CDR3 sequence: CASSSGQGQYNEQFF. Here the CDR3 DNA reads TGCGCCAGCAGCTCGGGACAGGGCCAATACAATGAGCAGTTCTTC.

This CDR3 reads CASSLVGTVRGLYNEQFF. In DNA, the CDR3 is TGCGCCAGCAGCTTGGTTGGGACAGTCAGGGGCCTTTACAATGAGCAGTTCTTC. This chain joins TRBV5-1 and TRBJ2-1; 7 bases map to TRBD1. Trimming cost V 0 bases and J 4 bases; bases outside gene matches: 13. Germline lookup yields CDR1 SGHRS and CDR2 YFSETQ. The CDR3 is made up of 18 amino acids.

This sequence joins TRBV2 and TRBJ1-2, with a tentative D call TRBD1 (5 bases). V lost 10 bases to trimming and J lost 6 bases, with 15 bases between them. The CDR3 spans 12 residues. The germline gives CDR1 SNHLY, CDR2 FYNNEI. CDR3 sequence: CATYGWGDGYTF. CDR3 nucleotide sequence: TGTGCCACCTACGGCTGGGGGGATGGCTACACCTTC.

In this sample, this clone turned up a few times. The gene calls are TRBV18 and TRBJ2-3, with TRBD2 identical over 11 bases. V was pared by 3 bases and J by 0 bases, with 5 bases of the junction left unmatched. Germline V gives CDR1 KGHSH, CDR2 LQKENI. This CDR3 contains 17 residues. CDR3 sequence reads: CASSPMTSGASTDTQYF. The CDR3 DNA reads TGTGCCAGCTCACCTATGACTAGCGGGGCTAGCACAGATACGCAGTATTTT.

The CDR3 loop is CASSYSRQGHGQPQHF. The CDR3, as DNA: TGTGCCAGCAGTTACTCTCGCCAGGGACACGGTCAGCCCCAGCATTTT. The chain is built from TRBV6-5 and TRBJ1-5; D perhaps matches TRBD1 (6 bases). The CDR3 sequence is 16 residues long. Germline V CDR1 and CDR2: MNHEY, SVGAGI. V lost 0 bases and J lost 6, with 15 bases in between.

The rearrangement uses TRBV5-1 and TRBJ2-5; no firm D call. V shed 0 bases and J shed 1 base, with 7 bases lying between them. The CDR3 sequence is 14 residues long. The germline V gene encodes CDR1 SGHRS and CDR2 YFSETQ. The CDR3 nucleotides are TGCGCCAGCAGCTTGGGTCTCGGCCAAGAGACCCAGTACTTC. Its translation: CASSLGLGQETQYF. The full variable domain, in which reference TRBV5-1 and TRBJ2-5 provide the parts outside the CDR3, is KAGVTQTPRYLIKTRGQQVTLSCSPISGHRSVSWYQQTPGQGLQFLFEYFSETQRNKGNFPGRFSGRQFSNSRSEMNVSTLELGDSALYLCASSLGLGQETQYFGPGTRLLVL.

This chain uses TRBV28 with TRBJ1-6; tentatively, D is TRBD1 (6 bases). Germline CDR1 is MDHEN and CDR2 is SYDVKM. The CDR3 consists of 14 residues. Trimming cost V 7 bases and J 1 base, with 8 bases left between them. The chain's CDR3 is CASNDRSYNSPLHF. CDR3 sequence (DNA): TGTGCCAGCAACGACAGGTCCTATAATTCACCCCTCCACTTT.

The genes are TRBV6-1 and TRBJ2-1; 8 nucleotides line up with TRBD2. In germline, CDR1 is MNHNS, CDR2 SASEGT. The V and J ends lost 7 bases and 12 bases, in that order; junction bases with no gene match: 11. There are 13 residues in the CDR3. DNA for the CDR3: TGTGCCAGCACCACGGGGGGGGGCCTGGGGCAGTTCTTC. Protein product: CASTTGGGLGQFF.

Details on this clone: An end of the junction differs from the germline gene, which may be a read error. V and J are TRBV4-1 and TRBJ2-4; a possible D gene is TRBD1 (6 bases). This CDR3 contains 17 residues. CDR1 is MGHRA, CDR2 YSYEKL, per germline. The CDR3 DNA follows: TGCGCCAGCAGCCAAGGTGGGGGCGGCGTGGCCAAAAACAGTCAGTACTTC. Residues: CASSQGGGGVAKNSQYF.

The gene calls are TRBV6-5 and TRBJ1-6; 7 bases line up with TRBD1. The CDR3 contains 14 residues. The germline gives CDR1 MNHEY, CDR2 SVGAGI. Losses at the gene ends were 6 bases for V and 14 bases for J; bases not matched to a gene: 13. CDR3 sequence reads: CASSPGTASRSLHF. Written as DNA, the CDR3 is TGTGCCAGCAGCCCCGGGACAGCCTCAAGGTCCCTCCACTTT.

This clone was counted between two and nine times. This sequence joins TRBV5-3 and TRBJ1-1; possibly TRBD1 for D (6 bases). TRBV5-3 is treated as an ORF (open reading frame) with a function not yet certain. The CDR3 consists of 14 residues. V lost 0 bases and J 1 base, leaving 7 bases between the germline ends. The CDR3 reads CARSLDRANTEAFF. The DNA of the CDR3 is TGTGCCAGAAGCTTGGACAGGGCGAACACTGAAGCTTTCTTT.

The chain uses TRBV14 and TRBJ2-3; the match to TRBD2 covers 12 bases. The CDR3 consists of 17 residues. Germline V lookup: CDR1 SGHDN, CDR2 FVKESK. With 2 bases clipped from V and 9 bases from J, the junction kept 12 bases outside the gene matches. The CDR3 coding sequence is TGTGCCAGCAGCCAATGGGAGGGACTAGCGGGTAAGGGGACGCAGTATTTT. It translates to CASSQWEGLAGKGTQYF.

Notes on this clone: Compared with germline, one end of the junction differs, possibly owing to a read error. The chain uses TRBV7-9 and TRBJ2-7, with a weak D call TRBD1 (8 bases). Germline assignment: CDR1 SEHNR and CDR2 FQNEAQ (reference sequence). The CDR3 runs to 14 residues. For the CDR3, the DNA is TGTTCCAGCAGCTCAACAGGGGGGGTCTACGAGCAGTACTTC. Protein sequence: CSSSSTGGVYEQYF.

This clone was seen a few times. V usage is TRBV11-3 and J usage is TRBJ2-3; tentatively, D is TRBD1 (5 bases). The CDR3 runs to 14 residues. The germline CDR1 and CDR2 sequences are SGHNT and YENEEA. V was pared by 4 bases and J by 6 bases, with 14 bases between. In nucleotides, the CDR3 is TGTGCCAGCAGCTCAAGGGGCCCAGGCGATACGCAGTATTTT. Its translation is CASSSRGPGDTQYF.

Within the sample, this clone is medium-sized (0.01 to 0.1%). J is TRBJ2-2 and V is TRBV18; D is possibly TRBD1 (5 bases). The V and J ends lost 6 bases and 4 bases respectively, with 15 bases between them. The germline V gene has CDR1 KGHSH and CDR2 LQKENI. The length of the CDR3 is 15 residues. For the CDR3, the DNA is TGTGCCAGCTCTGACAACAGGATACTCACCGGGGAGCTGTTTTTT. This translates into CASSDNRILTGELFF.

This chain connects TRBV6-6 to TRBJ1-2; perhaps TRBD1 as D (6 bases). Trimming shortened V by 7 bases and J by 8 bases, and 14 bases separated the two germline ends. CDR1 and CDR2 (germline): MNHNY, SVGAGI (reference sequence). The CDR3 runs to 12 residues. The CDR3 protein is CASKRGGGGYTF. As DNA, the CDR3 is TGTGCCAGCAAAAGGGGGGGAGGGGGCTACACCTTC.

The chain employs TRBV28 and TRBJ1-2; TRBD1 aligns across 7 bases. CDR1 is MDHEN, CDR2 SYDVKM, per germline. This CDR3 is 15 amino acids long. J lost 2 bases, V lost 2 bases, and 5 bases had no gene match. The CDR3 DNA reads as TGTGCCAGCAGTTTAAGGGGGCAGAAGAACTATGGCTACACCTTC. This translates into CASSLRGQKNYGYTF.

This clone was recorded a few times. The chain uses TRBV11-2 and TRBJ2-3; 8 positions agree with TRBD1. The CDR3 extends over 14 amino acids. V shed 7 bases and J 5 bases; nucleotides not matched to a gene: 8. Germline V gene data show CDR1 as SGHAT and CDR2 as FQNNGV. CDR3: CASTADRGGDTQYF. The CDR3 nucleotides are TGTGCCAGCACCGCCGACAGGGGCGGAGATACGCAGTATTTT.

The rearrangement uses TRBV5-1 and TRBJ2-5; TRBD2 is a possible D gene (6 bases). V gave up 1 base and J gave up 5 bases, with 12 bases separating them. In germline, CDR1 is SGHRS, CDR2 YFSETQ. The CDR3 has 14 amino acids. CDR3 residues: CASSLPDGGETQYF. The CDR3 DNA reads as TGCGCCAGCAGCTTGCCAGACGGAGGGGAGACCCAGTACTTC.